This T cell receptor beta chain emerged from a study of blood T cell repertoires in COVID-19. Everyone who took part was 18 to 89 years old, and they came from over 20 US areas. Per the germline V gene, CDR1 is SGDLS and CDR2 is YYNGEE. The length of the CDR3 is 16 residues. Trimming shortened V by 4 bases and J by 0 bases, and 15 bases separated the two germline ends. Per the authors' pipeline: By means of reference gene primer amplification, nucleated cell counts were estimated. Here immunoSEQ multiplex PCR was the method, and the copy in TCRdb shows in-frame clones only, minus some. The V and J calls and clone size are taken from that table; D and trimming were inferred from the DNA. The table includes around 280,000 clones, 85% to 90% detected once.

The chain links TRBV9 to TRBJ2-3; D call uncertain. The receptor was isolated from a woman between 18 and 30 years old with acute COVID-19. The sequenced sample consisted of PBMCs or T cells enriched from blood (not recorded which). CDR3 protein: CASSIGWRLSTDTQYF. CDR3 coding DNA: TGTGCCAGCAGCATTGGTTGGAGACTGAGCACAGATACGCAGTATTTT.